This T cell receptor beta chain was identified in a study of cytomegalovirus exposure and HLA in healthy donors (dated by TCRdb to the late 2010s). In the study overall: According to an earlier analysis of 587 of the donors, 150 million to 200 million T cells yielded over 90 million unique TCR beta sequences and about 280 Gb of sequence data. An early release covering just under 650 HLA-typed donors comprised approximately 300 gigabases of sequencing data and roughly 86 million unique TCR sequences. The genetic ancestry cluster associated with self-reported Caucasian donors included 81% of the roughly 380 genotyped donors. The aim of the study was to test whether cataloging public T cell receptors could identify signatures of past pathogen exposure. Using immunosequencing, the study profiled T cell repertoires from 666 subjects and related those repertoires to cytomegalovirus serostatus. A separate validation cohort of 100 to 150 different subjects was used in addition to the roughly 700-subject first cohort. To predict cytomegalovirus infection status, the study brought together high-throughput TCR immunosequencing, statistical association of individual TCRs with disease status, and machine learning. In a later analysis, previously published TCR beta repertoires from roughly 710 donors were re-analyzed and high-resolution HLA genotyping was added so that TCR occurrence patterns could be studied. Rather than using new phenotypic data, the later analysis identified candidate immune exposures from TCR beta sequences and from how often those sequences occurred across donors. In an earlier analysis of over 550 of the donors, high-throughput TCR beta sequencing was used to judge whether each TCR beta V gene segment behaved as functional or pseudogenic. Donor age, sex, ethnicity and CMV serostatus were compiled alongside the repertoire data. Genome-wide SNP genotypes for about three fifths of the roughly 700 donors were used in a later genetic analysis, which treated that subset as a discovery cohort. All discovery cohort repertoires had been generated on a single sequencing platform. Both class I and class II loci were covered by HLA typing, at four-digit resolution. Typing coverage differed by locus: A, B, C, DRB1 and DQB1 were typed in about 629-640 donors, DQA1 in approximately 520, DPA1 in 600 to 610, and DPB1 in 400 to 480. Five DR-DQ haplotypes were handled as single units for association and clustering because linkage in the cohort was strong. Among about 400 genotyped donors of the cohort, an average of approximately 200,000 unique TCR beta nucleotide sequences was sequenced per donor, of which 15% to 20% were non-productive.

The germline V gene encodes CDR1 SGHNT and CDR2 YYREEE (reference sequence). The junction carries 13 bases between V and J, which are trimmed by 10 bases and 8 bases respectively. Including the terminal cysteine and phenylalanine, the CDR3 comprises 12 residues. Left in the record is the CDR3 DNA by itself, 36 bases read in frame from the first base. The cohort was made up of several hundred healthy bone marrow donors. At the time of sampling, all cohort members were nominally healthy, though unrecorded immune exposures were likely present. The donor was CMV seropositive and was included in the group of about 290 seropositive cohort members. Every donor gave a peripheral blood sample, and the peripheral blood mononuclear cells from that sample were used for TCR beta sequencing. Genomic DNA extraction from the blood cell samples was performed with the Qiagen DNeasy Blood Extraction Kit. What the research found in general, with its limitations: Linkage disequilibrium might explain the correlated functional status among segregating V segments, but an unknown experimental factor could not be excluded. Across donors, most TCR sequences were observed very rarely, whereas some public TCRs were present in many individuals. A group of highly shared sequence variants was considered likely to be a technical artifact of the sequencing pipeline. Roughly uniform sequencing depth across donors was assumed in presence/absence analyses, although this assumption may not hold. Specific HLA alleles were associated with over 15,000 TCR beta sequences at a false discovery rate of 0.05 in a later analysis. Immune exposure information for the cohort was limited to CMV serostatus. In a later genetic analysis, a missense DCLRE1C variant was associated with V-gene and J-gene trimming of TCR beta chains, and the association was replicated in an independent cohort. When HLA alleles, especially DR and DQ, strongly co-occurred, TCR associations were difficult to assign to individual alleles. A later analysis reported that several top co-occurrence clusters appeared linked to parvovirus B19, influenza, CMV and Epstein-Barr virus. This cohort had only TCR beta chains sequenced, and the lack of alpha or paired-chain data limited which features could be detected. Some IMGT-functional V segments, including TRBV6-2 and TRBV6-3, could not be distinguished by the 87-base-pair reads and were therefore excluded. HLA typing was unavailable for some donors at each locus, so association tests used only the typed subset. The study listed 150 to 200 TCR beta chains as associated with cytomegalovirus. Cytomegalovirus status was reported to be diagnosed by the classifier with high specificity and sensitivity in both the original and validation cohorts. According to a later analysis, most CMV-associated TCR beta chains appeared to be HLA-restricted, and the HLA associations seemed to be driven largely by CMV exposure. A few of the identified cytomegalovirus-associated TCR beta chains were confirmed in vitro to be specific for cytomegalovirus antigens. Because counts were too low, around 17 rarely observed V segments, including chromosome 9 orphons, were left out of the earlier analysis of 500 to 750 of the donors. According to a later genetic analysis, donors in an Asian-associated ancestry cluster had fewer N-insertions in productive TCRs than the approximately 710-donor mean. A further reported finding was that TCR beta sequences accurately predicted the HLA-A and HLA-B alleles for most subjects in the first cohort. In a later analysis, HLA-associated TCR beta chains were found to be more clonally expanded and to have lower generation probabilities than equally common non-associated chains. It was suggested by the authors that the approach could potentially be generalized to other disease states and immunological phenotypes. Broadly in line with IMGT annotations, most TCR beta V segments showed up in productive rearrangements about 87% or about 30% of the time in an earlier analysis of 587 of the donors. According to a later analysis, TCR association rates differed among HLA loci, with DRB1 alleles showing the most associated TCRs and HLA-C alleles showing the fewest.

The library was generated by the immunoSEQ multiplex PCR assay. The multiplex PCR relied on a mix of 60 forward primers for TCR Vbeta segments and 13 reverse primers for TCR Jbeta segments. The CDR3 region of rearranged TCR beta genes was amplified from genomic DNA with a multiplex PCR assay. The amplified TCR beta libraries were sequenced on the Illumina HiSeq System as 87-base-pair reads. The original pipeline was this. In a later analysis, some 80 million unique TCR beta chains were counted across the roughly 610 repertoires, and around 10 million of these chains were shared by at least two donors. To remove PCR and sequencing errors, raw reads were error-corrected and collapsed into unique sequences using a nearest-neighbor algorithm that merged closely related sequences. To assign V, D and J gene segments, CDR3 sequences were aligned to IMGT reference sequences. For a sequence to be retained, at least a six-nucleotide match to both a V gene segment and a J gene segment was required. Rearrangements were classified as productive when the CDR3 lacked stop codons and remained in frame with V and J, and all other rearrangements were classified as non-productive. CDR3 was defined according to IMGT convention as the region running from the second conserved V-encoded cysteine to the conserved J-encoded phenylalanine. Sequences without an unambiguous match to a single V gene segment were excluded from the earlier analysis of approximately 560 of the donors. In an earlier analysis of several hundred of the donors, V segments were called functional above 56.7% productive rearrangements and were called segregating when the between-donor standard deviation exceeded 5%. A statistical classification framework was built for diagnosing cytomegalovirus status from the catalog of TCR beta chain sequences. V and J gene assignment, in a later analysis, came from comparing TCR nucleotide sequences with IMGT/GENE-DB human TR gene sequences. In a later analysis, CDR3 sequences and most-parsimonious VDJ recombination scenarios were assigned using the TCRdist pipeline. In a later analysis, each TCR beta chain was defined by its CDR3 amino acid sequence together with its V-gene family, and reads lacking a unique V-gene family were excluded. In a later analysis, 500 to 650 highly shared, low-generation-probability nucleotide sequences were removed to address suspected cross-contamination and a sequencing artifact. In a later analysis, a clonal expansion index for each public chain was calculated from normalized within-repertoire ranks of inferred template counts. In a later analysis, generation probabilities were computed using a VDJ recombination model fitted to out-of-frame rearrangements, and the results were checked against IGoR. In a later analysis, hypergeometric tests were used to score TCR-TCR, TCR-HLA and TCR-CMV co-occurrence, with a repertoire-size bias correction applied to TCR pairs. In a later analysis, false discovery rates were estimated by permuting HLA or CMV assignments 20 times. In a later analysis, co-occurring TCRs were grouped using DBSCAN, with TCRdist sequence similarity added in when clustering inside HLA-allele-positive subsets. Repertoires with fewer than 30,000 or more than 120,000 public chains, plus five repertoires with anomalous nucleotide sharing, were excluded from co-occurrence clustering. In its TCRdb copy, this immuneACCESS table keeps in-frame sequences only and misses some clones. Where compared with another copy, unresolved V genes explain less than half of these, and the others have no known cause. That table gives V, J and clone size, and the DNA gave D and trimming. This sample gives roughly 180,000 clones in total; approximately 81% of them show up just once. Around 2.1% of the sample belongs to the ten largest clones.

About this clone itself: The antigen it recognizes is unknown. No much larger clonotype is one base removed from it; base qualities were not supplied.

The sequence is built from TRBV5-4 and TRBJ1-6; a confident D gene designation cannot be given. This clonotype originated in a woman under 30 in good health and CMV-seropositive. The sample comprised PBMCs. CDR3 loop: CAGRGPDSPLHF. The DNA sequence follows: TGTGCCGGCCGAGGTCCGGATTCACCCCTCCACTTT.